This T cell receptor beta chain was sequenced in a study of blood T cell repertoires in COVID-19 (TCRdb year 2020). Some background on the complete study: Samples from collaborators originated in the United States, Italy and Spain and spanned both the acute and convalescent phases of COVID-19. The prospective study material was composed of cDNA or gDNA derived from T cells, B-cell-depleted T cells, or PBMCs. Deeply sampled blood TCRbeta repertoires from subjects exposed to, actively infected with, or recovered from COVID-19 were included in the dataset. The repertoires were released in a freely available public database intended as a resource for research on the immune response to SARS-CoV-2. The samples were drawn from two sources: the first 160 participants of the ongoing ImmuneRACE study, and 950 to 1,500 subjects contributed by 6 global collaborators. Nearly every sample came with metadata listing a de-identified subject ID, COVID-19 status, age in years and sex. HLA class I and class II types, where available, came from metadata supplied by the sample provider rather than from assay-based typing. The paper's findings and limits, for the study overall: The amount of clinical and demographic metadata varied by source and participant and was provided uncurated.

Samples from volunteer blood donors who had recovered from COVID-19 were contributed by a second Seattle source. Each collaborating institution followed its own protocols to collect whole blood in K2EDTA tubes. For TCRbeta analysis, collaborator samples were shipped as frozen whole blood, as isolated PBMCs, or as DNA extracted from either sample type. TCRbeta CDR3 regions were amplified from genomic DNA using the immunoSEQ Assay, a bias-controlled multiplex PCR. As for how the authors treated the data: The number of nucleated cells in each sample was estimated from the amplification of reference gene primers within the assay. Sequence reads were collapsed and filtered to measure the absolute abundance of every unique TCRbeta CDR3 rearrangement. For each sample, productive Simpson clonality was calculated by taking the square root of Simpson's diversity index across productive rearrangements. The source is immuneACCESS, and TCRdb retained only in-frame sequences with V and J called. Part of the clones is not carried over; for the studies checked, unresolved V genes explain less than half of this, and the remainder is unexplained. From that table come the V and J calls and clone size; the DNA was used to work out D and trimming. This sample comprises approximately 210,000 clones, 70% to 90% of them detected only once. Of the sample, roughly 6.2% falls within the top ten clones.

This clone was observed once. It has no known antigen specificity. No clone much larger than this one lies a single base away; base qualities are absent. CDR1 and CDR2 (SEHNR, FQNEAQ) derive from the germline V gene (reference sequence). Reading from cysteine to phenylalanine, the CDR3 counts 14 amino acids. The CDR3 DNA has 42 bases and is translated from base 1. V is pruned by 3 bases and J by 2 bases, leaving 4 bases of the junction without a gene match. The chain is made from TRBV7-9 and TRBJ2-7, and TRBD1 aligns with 7 junction nucleotides. The sequencing input was peripheral blood. This receptor was taken from a woman in her thirties or forties who had recovered from COVID-19. CDR3 protein: CASSLDRTTYEQYF. The DNA is as follows: TGTGCCAGCAGCTTGGACAGGACGACCTACGAGCAGTACTTC.